The 24 T cell receptor beta chains listed next were all sequenced from one sample in a study of T cell responses to AZD1222 COVID-19 vaccine. Only in-frame clones appear in the TCRdb table, and some are missing; sequencing was by immunoSEQ multiplex PCR. The table records some 120,000 clones, around 89% of them present only once. The sequencing here drew on peripheral blood, taken on day 0 of MenACWY control vaccination. The receptor source for this set is an adult in good health.

The rearrangement links TRBV6-5 to TRBJ2-3, with D tentatively TRBD1 (5 bases). Germline CDR1 MNHEY, CDR2 SVGAGI. The CDR3 sequence is 15 residues long. V was cut by 8 bases and J by 4 bases, with 19 bases left in between. CDR3 protein: CASSRTKRGPDTQYF. The CDR3, as DNA: TGTGCCAGCTCCAGGACAAAAAGGGGCCCAGATACGCAGTATTTT.

This sequence joins TRBV9 and TRBJ2-5; possible D gene TRBD2, 5 bases. Between the trimmed V and J ends, which lost 3 bases and 1 base, there was a span of 13 bases. CDR3 length: 15 residues. Germline assignment: CDR1 SGDLS and CDR2 YYNGEE. The DNA of the CDR3 is TGTGCCAGCAGCGGGGGAACCGGACTCCAAGAGACCCAGTACTTC. It codes for CASSGGTGLQETQYF.

The rearrangement joins TRBV25-1 to TRBJ1-1; the D gene is possibly TRBD1 (6 bases). Per germline, CDR1 MGHDK and CDR2 SYGVNS. Trimming cost V 8 bases and J 5 bases, with 9 bases left between them. The length of the CDR3 is 11 residues. CDR3 DNA sequence: TGTGCCAGCGGAGGGGGGACTGAAGCTTTCTTT. This encodes CASGGGTEAFF.

V gene TRBV19 combines with J gene TRBJ2-7, with 10 positions matching TRBD1. CDR1 is LNHDA, CDR2 SQIVND, per germline (reference sequence). There are 15 residues in the CDR3. J lost 6 bases, V lost 1 base, and 6 bases had no gene match. The CDR3 here is CASSIAGTGVFEQYF. The CDR3 nucleotides read TGTGCCAGTAGTATAGCCGGGACAGGGGTATTCGAGCAGTACTTC.

The chain employs TRBV4-2 and TRBJ2-4; the D is unclear. Deletions cut 0 bases from V and 1 base from J, with 7 bases between. CDR3 size: 15 residues. Germline V gene sequence: CDR1 LGHNA, CDR2 YNFKEQ. CDR3 protein: CASSQEVGAKNIQYF. DNA of the CDR3: TGTGCCAGCAGCCAAGAGGTCGGTGCCAAAAACATTCAGTACTTC.

This chain uses TRBV4-1 with TRBJ2-7; D not certain. This CDR3 region has 14 residues. Trimming cost V 1 base and J 1 base, with 8 bases left between them. From germline, CDR1 is MGHRA and CDR2 YSYEKL. CDR3 DNA sequence: TGCGCCAGCAGCCAAGGCCTACTGTCCTACGAGCAGTACTTC. Translating gives CASSQGLLSYEQYF.

J is TRBJ1-5 and V is TRBV30, with D tentatively TRBD1 (6 bases). Germline values: CDR1 GTSNPN, CDR2 SVGIG (reference sequence). The CDR3 covers 16 residues. Trimming removed 3 bases from V and 2 bases from J, with 17 bases in between. For the CDR3, the DNA is TGTGCCTGGAGGGAACCAGGGGCCGGCGGCAATCAGCCCCAGCATTTT. It translates to CAWREPGAGGNQPQHF.

This chain uses TRBV5-4 with TRBJ2-1, with 9 bases fitting TRBD2. Germline V gene data show CDR1 as SGHNT and CDR2 as YYREEE (reference sequence). This CDR3 spans 13 amino acids. J was trimmed by 8 bases and V by 0 bases; bases with no gene match: 0. CDR3 coding DNA: TGTGCCAGCAGCTTGGGGACTAGCGATGAGCAGTTCTTC. Protein: CASSLGTSDEQFF. Supplemented by reference TRBV5-4 and TRBJ2-1, the full variable domain reads ETGVTQSPTHLIKTRGQQVTLRCSSQSGHNTVSWYQQALGQGPQFIFQYYREEENGRGNFPPRFSGLQFPNYSSELNVNALELDDSALYLCASSLGTSDEQFFGPGTRLTVL.

The sample holds a few counts of this clone. The chain links TRBV13 to TRBJ2-1; TRBD2 matches 8 bases. V dropped 1 base and J dropped 7; count of bases not matched to a gene: 6. Germline values: CDR1 PRHDT, CDR2 FYEKMQ (reference sequence). The CDR3 runs 15 residues. CDR3 amino acids: CASSLEAREGNEQFF. The CDR3 bases are TGTGCCAGCAGCTTAGAGGCCCGGGAGGGGAATGAGCAGTTCTTC.

CDR3: CASRGAGANTGELFF. CDR3 sequence (DNA): TGTGCCAGCAGGGGGGCGGGTGCGAACACCGGGGAGCTGTTTTTT. This chain joins TRBV5-6 and TRBJ2-2, with a weak D call TRBD1 (6 bases). Trimming took off 5 bases at V and 0 bases at J, with 11 bases between the two ends. CDR1 and CDR2 (germline): SGHDT, YYEEEE. The CDR3 loop spans 15 amino acids.

This chain connects TRBV6-2 or TRBV6-3 to TRBJ2-5; 7 bases line up with TRBD2. The V segment lost 1 base and the J segment 3 bases; nucleotides outside the gene matches: 2. CDR3 size: 14 residues. Looked up from germline, CDR1 is MNHEY and CDR2 is SVGEGT. CDR3 sequence reads: CASSYFGRKETQYF. The CDR3 coding sequence is TGTGCCAGCAGTTACTTCGGGAGGAAAGAGACCCAGTACTTC.

The chain couples TRBV27 to TRBJ2-6; D gene unclear. The V gene's germline CDR1 is MNHEY and CDR2 SMNVEV (reference sequence). The CDR3 has 18 residues. Between the trimmed V and J ends, which lost 1 base and 3 bases, there was a span of 16 bases. The CDR3 loop reads CASSLLAQPNGGANVLTF. As DNA, the CDR3 is TGTGCCAGCAGTTTATTGGCACAGCCAAACGGTGGGGCCAACGTCCTGACTTTC.

The rearrangement links TRBV2 to TRBJ1-2, with D perhaps matching TRBD1 (6 bases). Germline-derived CDR1 and CDR2 are SNHLY and FYNNEI. This CDR3 spans 13 amino acids. V was trimmed by 8 bases and J by 10 bases, leaving 20 bases between them. CDR3 nucleotide sequence: TGTGCCAGCCTGCGGGGGGGGCCGGGTTTCTACACCTTC. It translates to CASLRGGPGFYTF.

The rearrangement uses TRBV6-1 and TRBJ2-6; no clear D. Germline CDR1 MNHNS, CDR2 SASEGT. The CDR3 runs to 18 residues. V was pared by 2 bases and J by 0 bases, with 14 bases between. The CDR3 DNA reads as TGTGCCAGCAGTGAACCGTGGGCCGATGTCTCTGGGGCCAACGTCCTGACTTTC. It specifies CASSEPWADVSGANVLTF.

This rearrangement joins TRBV29-1 to TRBJ2-3; TRBD2 matches 14 bases. After removal of 8 bases from V and 4 bases from J, the junction contained 5 bases not matched to a gene. The CDR3 is made up of 14 amino acids. Germline V gives CDR1 SQVTM, CDR2 ANQGSEA. CDR3 in amino acids: CSSGTSGSSDTQYF. The CDR3 region has the DNA TGCAGCTCCGGGACTAGCGGGAGCTCAGATACGCAGTATTTT.

V and J are TRBV29-1 and TRBJ2-1; D assignment may be TRBD1 or TRBD2 (6 bases each). The CDR3 extends over 12 amino acids. Germline loops: CDR1 SQVTM, CDR2 ANQGSEA. V was pared by 7 bases and J by 9 bases, with 16 bases between. The CDR3 sequence is CSAQEGVGEQFF. The CDR3 DNA follows: TGCAGCGCCCAGGAGGGGGTTGGTGAGCAGTTCTTC.

On this clone: This may be a read error: a much more frequent sequence differs by one nucleotide. Other nucleotide sequences in the sample specify the same CDR3. The V call is TRBV9, the J call TRBJ2-2, with TRBD2 as a possible D gene (5 bases). This CDR3 spans 14 amino acids. Germline V CDR1 and CDR2: SGDLS, YYNGEE. CDR3 residues: CASSPTRNTGELFF. CDR3 DNA sequence: TGTGCCAGCAGCCCAACTCGCAACACCGGGGAACTGTTTTTT.

This chain links TRBV2 with TRBJ2-3; D possibly corresponds to TRBD2 (6 bases). Trimming shortened V by 4 bases and J by 4 bases, and 9 bases separated the two germline ends. Germline CDR1 is SNHLY and CDR2 is FYNNEI. CDR3 length equals 13 residues. The CDR3 loop reads CASSVEGPDTQYF. The CDR3, as DNA: TGTGCCAGCAGTGTGGAGGGTCCAGATACGCAGTATTTT.

In this sample, this clone turned up once. This chain connects TRBV9 to TRBJ1-2; D may be TRBD1 (6 bases). CDR1 is SGDLS and CDR2 is YYNGEE in the germline V gene. This CDR3 has 15 amino acids. V dropped 3 bases and J dropped 4 bases, with 16 bases sitting between them. The CDR3 region is CASSAETGEFYGYTF. The CDR3 DNA reads TGTGCCAGCAGCGCAGAGACAGGAGAATTCTATGGCTACACCTTC.

The genes are TRBV6-5 and TRBJ1-1, with a weak D call TRBD1 (5 bases). Germline CDR1 is MNHEY and CDR2 is SVGAGI. This CDR3 comprises 14 residues. V lost 6 bases, J lost 3 bases, and 14 bases lay in between. The CDR3 DNA reads TGTGCCAGCAGCCGGGGGAGGGGAGACACTGAAGCTTTCTTT. The encoded protein is CASSRGRGDTEAFF.

The chain joins TRBV3-1 (or the pseudogene TRBV3-2) to TRBJ1-1; D not resolved. The CDR3 loop spans 14 amino acids. Deletions cut 1 base from V and 4 bases from J, with 10 bases between. Germline lookup yields CDR1 LGHDT and CDR2 YNNKEL (reference sequence). The CDR3 nucleotides read TGTGCCAGCAGCCAAGTGGGGTGGGGCACTGAAGCTTTCTTT. This translates into CASSQVGWGTEAFF.

This clone has a single count. The junction shows a germline mismatch at one end, possibly a read error. This sample includes further DNA sequences coding for the same CDR3. V usage is TRBV4-2 and J usage is TRBJ2-7, with a weak D call TRBD2 (6 bases). Per the germline V gene, CDR1 is LGHNA and CDR2 is YNFKEQ. CDR3 size: 14 residues. Here the CDR3 reads CASSRSGPTYEQYF. The CDR3 DNA sequence: TGTGCCAGCAGCCGGAGCGGGCCAACCTACGAACAGTACTTC.

V is TRBV2 and J is TRBJ2-1; weak D call: TRBD1 (5 bases). This CDR3 contains 14 residues. Germline V gene sequence: CDR1 SNHLY, CDR2 FYNNEI. V was shortened by 6 bases and J by 9 bases, with 18 bases between the two germline ends. CDR3 in amino acids: CASRETKQDPEQFF. CDR3 in DNA: TGTGCCAGCAGGGAAACAAAACAGGATCCTGAGCAGTTCTTC.

This clone was seen only once. The gene calls are TRBV19 and TRBJ1-5; 7 bases are shared with TRBD1. Trimming removed 7 bases from V and 0 bases from J; junction bases left unmatched: 6. In germline, CDR1 is LNHDA, CDR2 SQIVND (reference sequence). The length of the CDR3 is 15 residues. The CDR3 protein is CASTGTDYSNQPQHF. The CDR3 DNA reads as TGTGCCAGTACCGGGACAGATTATAGCAATCAGCCCCAGCATTTT.